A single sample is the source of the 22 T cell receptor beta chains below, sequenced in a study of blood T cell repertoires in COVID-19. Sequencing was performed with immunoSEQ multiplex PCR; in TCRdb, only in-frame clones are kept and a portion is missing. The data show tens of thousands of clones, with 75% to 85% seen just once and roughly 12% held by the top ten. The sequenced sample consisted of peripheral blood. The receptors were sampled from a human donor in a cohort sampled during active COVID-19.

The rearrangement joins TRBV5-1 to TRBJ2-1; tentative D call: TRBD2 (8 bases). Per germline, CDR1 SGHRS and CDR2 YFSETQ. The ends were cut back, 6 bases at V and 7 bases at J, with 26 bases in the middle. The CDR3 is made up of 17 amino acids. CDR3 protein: CASTPNQGLGGQNEQFF. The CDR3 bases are TGCGCCAGCACCCCCAACCAGGGACTAGGGGGACAGAATGAGCAGTTCTTC. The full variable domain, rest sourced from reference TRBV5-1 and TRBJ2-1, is KAGVTQTPRYLIKTRGQQVTLSCSPISGHRSVSWYQQTPGQGLQFLFEYFSETQRNKGNFPGRFSGRQFSNSRSEMNVSTLELGDSALYLCASTPNQGLGGQNEQFFGPGTRLTVL.

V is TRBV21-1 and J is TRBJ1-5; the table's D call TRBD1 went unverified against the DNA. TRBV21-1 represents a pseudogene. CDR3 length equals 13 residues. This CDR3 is CASSNQTRQPQHF. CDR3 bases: TGTGCCAGCAGCAACCAGACAAGACAGCCCCAGCATTTT.

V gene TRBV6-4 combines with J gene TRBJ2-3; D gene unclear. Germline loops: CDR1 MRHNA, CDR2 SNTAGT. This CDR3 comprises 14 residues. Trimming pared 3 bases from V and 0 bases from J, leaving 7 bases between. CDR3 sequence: CASSESFSTDTQYF. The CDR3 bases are TGTGCCAGCAGTGAGTCCTTTAGCACAGATACGCAGTATTTT.

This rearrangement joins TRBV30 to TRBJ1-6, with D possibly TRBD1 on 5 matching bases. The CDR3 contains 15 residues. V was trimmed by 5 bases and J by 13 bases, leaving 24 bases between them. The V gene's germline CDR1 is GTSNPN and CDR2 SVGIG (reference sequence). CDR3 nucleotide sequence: TGTGCCTGGTCGGAACAGGACAAAGACGTTCGGCCCCTCCACTTT. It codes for CAWSEQDKDVRPLHF.

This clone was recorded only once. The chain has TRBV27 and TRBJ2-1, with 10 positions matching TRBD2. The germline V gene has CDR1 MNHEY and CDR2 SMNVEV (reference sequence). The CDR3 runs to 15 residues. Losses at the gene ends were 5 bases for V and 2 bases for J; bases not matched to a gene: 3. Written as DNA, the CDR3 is TGTGCCAGCAGTGGACTAGCGGTACCCTACAATGAGCAGTTCTTC. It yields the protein CASSGLAVPYNEQFF.

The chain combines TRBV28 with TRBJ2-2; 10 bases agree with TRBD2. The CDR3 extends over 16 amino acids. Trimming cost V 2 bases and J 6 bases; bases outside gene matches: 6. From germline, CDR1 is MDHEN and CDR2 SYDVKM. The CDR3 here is CASSLRSGGAPGELFF. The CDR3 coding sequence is TGTGCCAGCAGTTTACGCAGCGGGGGGGCCCCCGGGGAGCTGTTTTTT.

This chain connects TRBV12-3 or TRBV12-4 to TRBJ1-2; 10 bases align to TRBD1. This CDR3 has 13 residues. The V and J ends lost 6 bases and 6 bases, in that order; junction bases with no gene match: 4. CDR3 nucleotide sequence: TGTGCCAGCAGGCCCGGGACAGGGGATGGCTACACCTTC. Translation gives CASRPGTGDGYTF.

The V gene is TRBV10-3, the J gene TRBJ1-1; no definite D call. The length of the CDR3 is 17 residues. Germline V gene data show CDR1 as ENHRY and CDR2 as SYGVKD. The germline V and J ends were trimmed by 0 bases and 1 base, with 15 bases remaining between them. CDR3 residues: CAISESGGRSANTEAFF. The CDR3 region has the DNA TGTGCCATCAGTGAGTCGGGCGGGCGAAGCGCGAACACTGAAGCTTTCTTT.

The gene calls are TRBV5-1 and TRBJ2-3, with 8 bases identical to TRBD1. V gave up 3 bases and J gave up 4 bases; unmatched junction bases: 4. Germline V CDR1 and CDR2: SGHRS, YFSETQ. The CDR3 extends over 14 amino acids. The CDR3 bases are TGCGCCAGCAGCTCCGGACAGGGACCAGATACGCAGTATTTT. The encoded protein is CASSSGQGPDTQYF.

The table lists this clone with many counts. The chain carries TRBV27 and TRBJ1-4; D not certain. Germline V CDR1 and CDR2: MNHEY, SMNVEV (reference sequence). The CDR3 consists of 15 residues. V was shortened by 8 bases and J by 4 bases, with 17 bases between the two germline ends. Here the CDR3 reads CASAFGRALNEKLFF. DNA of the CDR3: TGTGCCAGCGCCTTTGGGAGGGCCCTTAATGAAAAACTGTTTTTT.

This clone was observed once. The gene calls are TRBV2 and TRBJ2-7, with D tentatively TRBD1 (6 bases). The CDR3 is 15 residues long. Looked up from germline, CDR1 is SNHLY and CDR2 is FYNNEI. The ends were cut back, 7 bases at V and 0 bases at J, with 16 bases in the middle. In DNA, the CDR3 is TGTGCCAGCACCCAATCCGGGACACACTCCTACGAGCAGTACTTC. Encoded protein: CASTQSGTHSYEQYF.

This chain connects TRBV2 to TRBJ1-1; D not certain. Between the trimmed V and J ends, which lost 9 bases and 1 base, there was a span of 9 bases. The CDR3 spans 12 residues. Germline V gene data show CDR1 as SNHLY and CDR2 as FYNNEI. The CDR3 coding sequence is TGTGCCAGGCTAACAGAGAACACTGAAGCTTTCTTT. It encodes CARLTENTEAFF.

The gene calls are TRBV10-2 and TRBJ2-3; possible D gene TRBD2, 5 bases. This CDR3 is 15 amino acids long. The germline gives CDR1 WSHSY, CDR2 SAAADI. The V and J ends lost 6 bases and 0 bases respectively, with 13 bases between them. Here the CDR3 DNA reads TGCGCCAGCAGAAAGGAAAGGAGGAGCACAGATACGCAGTATTTT. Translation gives CASRKERRSTDTQYF.

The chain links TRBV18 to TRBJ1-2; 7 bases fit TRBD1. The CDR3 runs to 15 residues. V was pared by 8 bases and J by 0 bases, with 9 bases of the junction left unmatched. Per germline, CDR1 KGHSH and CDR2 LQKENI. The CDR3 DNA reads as TGTGCCAGCCCAACCCCCGGGACAGCTAACTATGGCTACACCTTC. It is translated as CASPTPGTANYGYTF.

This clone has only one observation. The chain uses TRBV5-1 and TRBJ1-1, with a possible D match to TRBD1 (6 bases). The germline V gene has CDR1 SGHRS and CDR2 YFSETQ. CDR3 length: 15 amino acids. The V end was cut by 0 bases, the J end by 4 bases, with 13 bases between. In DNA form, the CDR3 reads TGCGCCAGCAGCTTGGTCGCGGGGGCACGCACTGAAGCTTTCTTT. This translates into CASSLVAGARTEAFF.

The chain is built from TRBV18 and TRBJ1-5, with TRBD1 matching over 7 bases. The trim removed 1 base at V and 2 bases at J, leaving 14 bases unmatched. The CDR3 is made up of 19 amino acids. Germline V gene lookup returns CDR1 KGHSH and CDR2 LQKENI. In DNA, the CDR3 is TGTGCCAGCTCACCACTCTTCATCCAGGGGGGTGAGGGCAATCAGCCCCAGCATTTT. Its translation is CASSPLFIQGGEGNQPQHF.

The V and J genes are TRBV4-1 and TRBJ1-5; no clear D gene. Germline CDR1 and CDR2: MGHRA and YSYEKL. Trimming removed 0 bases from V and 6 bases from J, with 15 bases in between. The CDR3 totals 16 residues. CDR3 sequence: CASSQEVTVVGQPQHF. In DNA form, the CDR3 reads TGCGCCAGCAGCCAAGAGGTCACAGTCGTCGGTCAGCCCCAGCATTTT.

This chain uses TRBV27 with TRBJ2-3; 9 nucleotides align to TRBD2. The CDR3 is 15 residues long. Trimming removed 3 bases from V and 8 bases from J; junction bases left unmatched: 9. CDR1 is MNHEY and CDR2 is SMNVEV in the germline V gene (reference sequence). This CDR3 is CASSLAGGQKTTQYF. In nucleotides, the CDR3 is TGTGCCAGCAGTTTGGCGGGGGGGCAAAAAACTACGCAGTATTTT.

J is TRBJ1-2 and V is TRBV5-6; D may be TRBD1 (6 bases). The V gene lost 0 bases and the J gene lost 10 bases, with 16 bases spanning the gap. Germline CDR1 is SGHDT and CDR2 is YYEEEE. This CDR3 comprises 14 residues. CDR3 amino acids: CASSLVNRVGIYTF. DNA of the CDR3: TGTGCCAGCAGCTTGGTTAACAGGGTTGGCATCTACACCTTC. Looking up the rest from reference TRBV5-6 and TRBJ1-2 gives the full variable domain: DAGVTQSPTHLIKTRGQQVTLRCSPKSGHDTVSWYQQALGQGPQFIFQYYEEEERQRGNFPDRFSGHQFPNYSSELNVNALLLGDSALYLCASSLVNRVGIYTFGSGTRLTVV.

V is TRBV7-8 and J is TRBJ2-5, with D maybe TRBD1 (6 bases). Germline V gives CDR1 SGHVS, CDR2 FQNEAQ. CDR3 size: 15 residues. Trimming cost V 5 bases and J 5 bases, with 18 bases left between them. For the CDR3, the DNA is TGTGCCAGCAGCCTAAACAGGGACCCAAGGGAGACCCAGTACTTC. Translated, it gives CASSLNRDPRETQYF.

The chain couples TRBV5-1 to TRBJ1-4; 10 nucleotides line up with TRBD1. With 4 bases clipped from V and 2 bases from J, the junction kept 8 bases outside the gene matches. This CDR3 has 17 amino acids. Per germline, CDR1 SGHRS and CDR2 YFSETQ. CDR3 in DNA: TGCGCCAGCAGCCCGGACAGGGGGACTGTCACTAATGAAAAACTGTTTTTT. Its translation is CASSPDRGTVTNEKLFF. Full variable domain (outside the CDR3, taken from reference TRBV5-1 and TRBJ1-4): KAGVTQTPRYLIKTRGQQVTLSCSPISGHRSVSWYQQTPGQGLQFLFEYFSETQRNKGNFPGRFSGRQFSNSRSEMNVSTLELGDSALYLCASSPDRGTVTNEKLFFGSGTQLSVL.

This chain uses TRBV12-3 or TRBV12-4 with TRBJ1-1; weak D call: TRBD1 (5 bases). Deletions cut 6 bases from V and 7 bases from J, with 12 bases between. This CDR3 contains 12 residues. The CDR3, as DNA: TGTGCCAGCAGCTGGTGGCAGGGTGAAGCTTTCTTT. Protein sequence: CASSWWQGEAFF.